This TCR beta chain was captured in a study of cytomegalovirus exposure and HLA in healthy donors. Overall study: In a later analysis, the roughly 110 validation repertoires were reported to have used the same platform as the 650 to 800 first-cohort repertoires.

The assay was immunoSEQ multiplex PCR, and TCRdb's table has in-frame clones only and misses some. The sample lists roughly 59,000 clones; 85% to 95% were seen once. A note on this clone: Its antigen is currently unknown.

Study observations and caveats: Cytomegalovirus-associated TCR beta chains were listed, numbering around 150. Reportedly, diagnosis of cytomegalovirus status by the classifier showed high specificity and sensitivity. Rarity marked most TCR sequences, yet some public TCRs occurred in many donors.

The CDR3 extends over 16 amino acids. The V gene end was trimmed by 2 bases and the J gene end by 6 bases; junction bases not matched to a gene: 8. Germline-derived CDR1 and CDR2 are SGHRS and YFSETQ. This chain connects TRBV5-1 to TRBJ2-1; TRBD2 aligns across 10 bases. The specimen was PBMCs. This sequence was found in a woman younger than 30 in good health and CMV-seropositive. CDR3 sequence: CASSFRTGLASNEQFF. CDR3 nucleotides: TGCGCCAGCAGCTTCCGGACGGGACTAGCGTCCAATGAGCAGTTCTTC.